This TCR beta chain was retrieved from a study of blood T cell repertoires in COVID-19. This clone was counted a single time. Some clones are missing from TCRdb's copy, which holds only in-frame ones; the method was immunoSEQ multiplex PCR. The sample comprises 200,000 to 250,000 clones, about 85% of which are singletons, and more than 8.5% rests with the top ten. V lost 2 bases, J lost 6 bases, and 8 bases stayed unmatched. The length of the CDR3 is 15 residues. Germline V lookup: CDR1 SGHRS, CDR2 YFSETQ. Sequencing input: peripheral blood. The chain uses TRBV5-1 and TRBJ2-7, with TRBD2 matching 10 bases. This receptor was taken from a woman between 50 and 59 years old with COVID-19, enrolled during active disease. CDR3 DNA sequence: TGCGCCAGCAGCTTAAGCGGGGGGGCCTCGGGCGAGCAGTACTTC. Protein sequence: CASSLSGGASGEQYF.